The 17 T cell receptor beta chains below come from one sample, sequenced in a study of blood T cell repertoires in COVID-19. Assay used: immunoSEQ multiplex PCR; TCRdb lists only in-frame clones, some missing. Among tens of thousands of clones listed, 65% to 90% were seen once. Material for sequencing was peripheral blood. These receptors came from a man aged 60-69 years with acute or convalescent COVID-19.

This clone was detected once. This CDR3 reads CASSSPTVYGYTF. CDR3 bases: TGTGCCAGCAGCTCCCCCACGGTCTATGGCTACACCTTC. The rearrangement joins TRBV5-4 to TRBJ1-2; D is uncertain. V was pared by 3 bases and J by 4 bases, with 10 bases between. CDR1 is SGHNT, CDR2 YYREEE, per germline (reference sequence). The CDR3 covers 13 residues.

V gene TRBV7-3 combines with J gene TRBJ1-6; the D is unclear. With 5 bases removed from V and 7 bases from J, the gap between germline ends came to 9 bases. The V gene's germline CDR1 is SGHTA and CDR2 FQGTGA. CDR3 size: 13 residues. DNA for the CDR3: TGTGCCAGCAGCCCGGGAGTGAATTCACCCCTCCACTTT. This gives the protein CASSPGVNSPLHF.

This sequence joins TRBV6-1 and TRBJ1-5; no firm D call. Germline V lookup: CDR1 MNHNS, CDR2 SASEGT. Between the trimmed V and J ends, which lost 0 bases and 3 bases, there was a span of 12 bases. The CDR3 consists of 16 residues. The CDR3 bases are TGTGCCAGCAGTGAAGCGCGGGCGGGGTTCAATCAGCCCCAGCATTTT. Translated, it gives CASSEARAGFNQPQHF.

The CDR3 region has the DNA TGCAGTCTCACTCCTCGGGAGACCCAGTACTTC. It yields the protein CSLTPRETQYF. This sequence joins TRBV20-1 and TRBJ2-5; D not certain. V was pared by 8 bases and J by 5 bases, with 12 bases between. There are 11 residues in the CDR3. Germline CDR1 is DFQATT and CDR2 is SNEGSKA (reference sequence).

V is TRBV6-2 or TRBV6-3 and J is TRBJ2-2; no clear D gene. The V gene's germline CDR1 is MNHEY and CDR2 SVGEGT. V lost 5 bases to trimming and J lost 5 bases, with 15 bases between them. This CDR3 is built from 15 residues. CDR3 DNA sequence: TGTGCCAGCAGTCGACTCCGGATGGGTACCGGGGAGCTGTTTTTT. This translates into CASSRLRMGTGELFF.

The J gene is TRBJ2-2, the V gene TRBV27, with TRBD1 matching 9 bases. The ends lost 4 bases at V and 0 bases at J; junction bases unmatched: 3. Germline-derived CDR1 and CDR2 are MNHEY and SMNVEV (reference sequence). CDR3 length: 16 residues. The CDR3 DNA follows: TGTGCCAGCAGTTATGGACAGGGGACGAACACCGGGGAGCTGTTTTTT. As protein: CASSYGQGTNTGELFF.

The chain carries TRBV4-1 and TRBJ1-2; D remains unclear. With 2 bases removed from V and 6 bases from J, the gap between germline ends came to 7 bases. The CDR3 extends over 12 amino acids. The V gene's germline CDR1 is MGHRA and CDR2 YSYEKL. The DNA for the CDR3 is TGCGCCAGCAGCCAACTTTCTCATGGCTACACCTTC. This translates into CASSQLSHGYTF.

This clone has a count of ten or more. The J gene is TRBJ1-1, the V gene TRBV21-1; the D call of TRBD1 is as the table states it, not checked on the DNA. TRBV21-1 is marked as a pseudogene. There are 16 residues in the CDR3. This chain's CDR3 is CASSKPTGTANTEAFF. The DNA of the CDR3 is TGTGCCAGCAGCAAACCTACCGGGACAGCGAACACTGAAGCTTTCTTT.

The chain combines TRBV19 with TRBJ2-3; TRBD1 aligns across 9 bases. The V gene's germline CDR1 is LNHDA and CDR2 SQIVND (reference sequence). The J segment lost 6 bases and the V segment lost 5 bases, leaving 9 bases of the junction unmatched. This CDR3 spans 15 amino acids. CDR3 in amino acids: CASSLPGQGWDTQYF. The CDR3 DNA is TGTGCCAGTAGTCTACCGGGACAGGGATGGGATACGCAGTATTTT.

The genes are TRBV2 and TRBJ2-2; 7 bases match TRBD1. This CDR3 has 15 amino acids. V gave up 5 bases and J gave up 7 bases; unmatched junction bases: 10. Germline CDR1 is SNHLY and CDR2 is FYNNEI. The CDR3 coding sequence is TGTGCCAGCAGTTACCTCGACAGGGACGGCGGGGAGCTGTTTTTT. It codes for CASSYLDRDGGELFF.

The count of this clone is one. The V and J genes are TRBV6-5 and TRBJ2-5; 9 nucleotides line up with TRBD1. CDR1 is MNHEY, CDR2 SVGAGI, per germline. The CDR3 totals 13 residues. Trimming took 11 bases from V and 5 from J; bases not matched to a gene: 9. The CDR3 here is CAVRQGVMETQYF. CDR3 bases: TGTGCCGTCCGACAGGGGGTTATGGAGACCCAGTACTTC.

This clone turned up a few times. The V and J genes are TRBV20-1 and TRBJ1-1; D is possibly TRBD1 (5 bases). The V end lost 3 bases, the J end lost 3 bases, and 11 bases lay between the germline ends. Germline assignment: CDR1 DFQATT and CDR2 SNEGSKA (reference sequence). The CDR3 runs 13 residues. Here the CDR3 DNA reads TGCAGTGCTAGTTGGGGGGGGGACACTGAAGCTTTCTTT. It is translated as CSASWGGDTEAFF.

V and J are TRBV18 and TRBJ2-2; 8 bases are shared with TRBD1. Germline V gene data show CDR1 as KGHSH and CDR2 as LQKENI. Trimming took 3 bases from V and 5 from J; bases not matched to a gene: 8. This CDR3 spans 16 amino acids. CDR3 nucleotide sequence: TGTGCCAGCTCACCCAGACAGGGGAAGAGGACCGGGGAGCTGTTTTTT. As protein: CASSPRQGKRTGELFF.

This chain uses TRBV2 with TRBJ2-1; the match to TRBD2 covers 7 bases. After removal of 11 bases from V and 3 bases from J, the junction contained 10 bases not matched to a gene. The CDR3 runs to 14 residues. Germline values: CDR1 SNHLY, CDR2 FYNNEI. In DNA, the CDR3 is TGTGCCGTGGGTGCGGGAGAACTCTACAATGAGCAGTTCTTC. Protein sequence: CAVGAGELYNEQFF.

This chain joins TRBV5-1 and TRBJ2-4, with a possible D match to TRBD1 (6 bases). Trimming took off 1 base at V and 1 base at J, with 18 bases between the two ends. There are 18 residues in the CDR3. From germline, CDR1 is SGHRS and CDR2 YFSETQ. CDR3 region: CASSLFGQRGAAKNIQYF. In DNA form, the CDR3 reads TGCGCCAGCAGCTTGTTCGGACAGCGAGGGGCGGCCAAAAACATTCAGTACTTC.

The chain has TRBV14 and TRBJ1-2; D might be TRBD1 (6 bases). The CDR3 runs 13 residues. Trimming shortened V by 4 bases and J by 4 bases, and 10 bases separated the two germline ends. The germline V gene has CDR1 SGHDN and CDR2 FVKESK. In DNA, the CDR3 is TGTGCCAGCAGCCCGGGACATGGCTATGGCTACACCTTC. This encodes CASSPGHGYGYTF.

This clone was observed a few times. The V gene is TRBV6-2 or TRBV6-3, the J gene TRBJ1-2, with 7 bases matching TRBD1. The CDR3 contains 19 residues. Germline-derived CDR1 and CDR2 are MNHEY and SVGEGT. J gave up 0 bases and V 2 bases, and 15 bases lay outside the gene matches. As DNA, the CDR3 is TGTGCCAGCAGTTACCGAAGGGACAGTCCCTTCATTGCTAACTATGGCTACACCTTC. This translates into CASSYRRDSPFIANYGYTF.